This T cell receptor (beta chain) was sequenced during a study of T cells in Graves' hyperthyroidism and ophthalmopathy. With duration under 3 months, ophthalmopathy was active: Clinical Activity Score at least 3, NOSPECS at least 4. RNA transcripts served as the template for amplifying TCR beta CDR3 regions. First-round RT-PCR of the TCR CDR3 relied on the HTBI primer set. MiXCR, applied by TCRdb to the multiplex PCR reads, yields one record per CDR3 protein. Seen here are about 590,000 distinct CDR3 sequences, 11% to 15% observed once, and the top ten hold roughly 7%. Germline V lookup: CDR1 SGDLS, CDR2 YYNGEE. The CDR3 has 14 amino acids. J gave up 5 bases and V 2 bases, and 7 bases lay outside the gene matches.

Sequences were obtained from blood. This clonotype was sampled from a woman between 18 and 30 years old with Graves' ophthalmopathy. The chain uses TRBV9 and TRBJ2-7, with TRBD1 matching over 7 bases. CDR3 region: CASSVTRQGHEQYF. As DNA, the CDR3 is TGTGCCAGCAGCGTTACCCGACAGGGCCACGAGCAGTACTTC.